Each of the 26 T cell receptor beta chains below was sequenced from the same sample in a study of blood T cell repertoires in COVID-19. The table came from immunoSEQ multiplex PCR; TCRdb's copy has only in-frame clones and leaves some out. The sample carries tens of thousands of clones, approximately 81% recorded once. Material for sequencing was peripheral blood. These receptor sequences come from a man at least 80 years old with active or convalescent COVID-19.

The V and J genes are TRBV28 and TRBJ2-7; D gene unclear. Germline V gives CDR1 MDHEN, CDR2 SYDVKM. Trimming pared 3 bases from V and 2 bases from J, leaving 5 bases between. The CDR3 runs 12 residues. CDR3 protein: CASSLRTYEQYF. The CDR3 DNA reads as TGTGCCAGCAGTTTGAGAACCTACGAGCAGTACTTC.

The CDR3 region is CAWGQGANQPQHF. CDR3 nucleotide sequence: TGTGCCTGGGGACAGGGGGCGAATCAGCCCCAGCATTTT. The chain has TRBV30 and TRBJ1-5, with TRBD1 identical over 11 bases. V dropped 5 bases and J dropped 4; count of bases not matched to a gene: 1. The CDR3 has 13 amino acids. The germline V gene has CDR1 GTSNPN and CDR2 SVGIG (reference sequence).

This chain links TRBV6-5 with TRBJ2-6; D perhaps matches TRBD2 (5 bases). CDR3 length: 13 residues. Germline values: CDR1 MNHEY, CDR2 SVGAGI. The V end lost 7 bases, the J end lost 2 bases, and 6 bases lay between the germline ends. The CDR3 DNA reads as TGTGCCAGCACGGGGACTGGGGCCAACGTCCTGACTTTC. Translated: CASTGTGANVLTF.

The chain carries TRBV19 and TRBJ1-5; D not resolved. The V end was cut by 8 bases, the J end by 2 bases, with 16 bases between. Germline V gives CDR1 LNHDA, CDR2 SQIVND (reference sequence). There are 15 residues in the CDR3. CDR3 sequence: CASDLRRGGNQPQHF. DNA for the CDR3: TGTGCCAGTGATCTGCGGCGAGGAGGCAATCAGCCCCAGCATTTT.

In regard to this clone: Relative to the germline gene, one junction end is altered; a read error may explain this. The chain recombines TRBV18 with TRBJ1-5, with 9 bases lining up with TRBD1. The germline CDR1 and CDR2 sequences are KGHSH and LQKENI. The CDR3 sequence is 17 residues long. The CDR3 coding sequence is TGTGCCAGTTCACCCGGGAGCGACAGGGGGTTTCTACAGCCCCAGCATTTT. Its protein is CASSPGSDRGFLQPQHF.

The CDR3 sequence: CASSLDRVGGYTF. In DNA form, the CDR3 reads TGCGCCAGCAGCTTGGACAGGGTGGGCGGCTACACCTTC. The V call is TRBV5-1, the J call TRBJ1-2; a weak D match, TRBD1 (6 bases). Trimming cost V 0 bases and J 8 bases, with 11 bases left between them. Germline CDR1 and CDR2: SGHRS and YFSETQ. The CDR3 runs to 13 residues.

This clone has just a few counts. CDR3 DNA: TGTGCCAGCAGCTTTCGAAGGGGGTATGGCTACACCTTC. Protein product: CASSFRRGYGYTF. The rearrangement joins TRBV5-6 to TRBJ1-2; a possible D gene is TRBD1 (6 bases). Germline CDR1 is SGHDT and CDR2 is YYEEEE. The CDR3 loop spans 13 amino acids. The V gene lost 2 bases and the J gene lost 5 bases, with 10 bases spanning the gap.

J is TRBJ2-1 and V is TRBV6-5; a possible D gene is TRBD2 (7 bases). CDR1 and CDR2 (germline): MNHEY, SVGAGI. CDR3 length: 13 amino acids. V was pared by 7 bases and J by 13 bases, with 20 bases between. The CDR3 DNA reads TGTGCCAGCAAACGGGGGGCGGGGGCCCGCCAGTTCTTC. Protein sequence: CASKRGAGARQFF.

The rearrangement joins TRBV4-1 to TRBJ2-6, with unresolved D. V lost 4 bases, J lost 0 bases, and 10 bases lay in between. CDR3 length: 16 amino acids. Germline V gene lookup returns CDR1 MGHRA and CDR2 YSYEKL. The CDR3 reads CASSPGHRSGANVLTF. The CDR3 DNA is TGCGCCAGCAGCCCTGGGCATCGCTCTGGGGCCAACGTCCTGACTTTC.

The V and J genes are TRBV12-3 or TRBV12-4 and TRBJ1-1, with D possibly being TRBD1 (5 bases). Trimming took 1 base from V and 11 from J, leaving 8 bases between them. CDR3 length: 11 residues. The CDR3 spells CASSLGGVAFF. In nucleotides, the CDR3 is TGTGCCAGCAGTTTAGGGGGGGTTGCTTTCTTT.

CDR3 sequence reads: CASSQLFSSGTEAFF. In DNA, the CDR3 is TGTGCCAGCAGCCAGCTGTTCTCTTCCGGGACAGAAGCTTTCTTT. The rearrangement joins TRBV3-1 (or the pseudogene TRBV3-2) to TRBJ1-1; possibly TRBD1 for D (6 bases). CDR3 length: 15 amino acids. Germline CDR1 is LGHDT and CDR2 is YNNKEL (reference sequence). With 3 bases removed from V and 8 bases from J, the gap between germline ends came to 19 bases.

The CDR3 sequence: CASSPRDRQETQYF. The CDR3 nucleotides read TGCGCCAGCAGCCCCCGGGACAGGCAAGAGACCCAGTACTTC. The gene calls are TRBV5-1 and TRBJ2-5; 8 bases align to TRBD1. CDR1 is SGHRS and CDR2 is YFSETQ in the germline V gene. V shed 4 bases, J shed 2 bases, and the junction held 4 bases outside the gene matches. This CDR3 contains 14 residues.

The rearrangement joins TRBV6-4 to TRBJ2-2; the match to TRBD2 covers 12 bases. Germline trimming cut 2 bases from V and 0 bases from J; bases unmatched to any gene: 4. The length of the CDR3 is 18 residues. Looked up from germline, CDR1 is MRHNA and CDR2 is SNTAGT. The CDR3 sequence: CASSDGRLAGANTGELFF. CDR3 nucleotide sequence: TGTGCCAGCAGTGACGGTAGACTAGCGGGGGCGAACACCGGGGAGCTGTTTTTT.

The J gene is TRBJ1-1, the V gene TRBV15; D gene ambiguous. V shed 6 bases and J shed 2 bases, with 13 bases lying between them. Germline assignment: CDR1 LNHNV and CDR2 YYDKDF (reference sequence). This CDR3 contains 14 residues. In DNA form, the CDR3 reads TGTGCCACCAGGGGTGAGGGCTCTAACACTGAAGCTTTCTTT. Amino acid sequence: CATRGEGSNTEAFF.

In its sample, this clone was seen a few times. This rearrangement joins TRBV7-8 to TRBJ1-2; D call uncertain. Germline loops: CDR1 SGHVS, CDR2 FQNEAQ. The CDR3 loop spans 17 amino acids. V was cut by 1 base and J by 0 bases, with 15 bases left in between. The CDR3 sequence is CASSLGRRRGSNYGYTF. The CDR3 DNA is TGTGCCAGCAGCTTAGGACGAAGGCGAGGGTCTAACTATGGCTACACCTTC.

Details on this clone: The sample contains more than one DNA sequence encoding this CDR3. V gene TRBV5-4 combines with J gene TRBJ2-7; TRBD1 agrees at 9 bases. The CDR3 is 12 amino acids. Trimming cost V 4 bases and J 7 bases; bases outside gene matches: 3. Germline V CDR1 and CDR2: SGHNT, YYREEE (reference sequence). CDR3 sequence: CASSLDRGEQYF. CDR3 sequence (DNA): TGTGCCAGCAGCCTCGACAGGGGGGAGCAGTACTTC.

The CDR3 DNA is TGTGCCAGCAGCCGAGGTATAAGACAGGGGAACACTGAAGCTTTCTTT. It encodes CASSRGIRQGNTEAFF. V and J are TRBV5-5 and TRBJ1-1, with TRBD1 matching over 7 bases. Germline V gene lookup returns CDR1 SGHKS and CDR2 YYEKEE (reference sequence). V shed 4 bases, J shed 1 base, and the junction held 10 bases outside the gene matches. The CDR3 has 16 residues.

The chain combines TRBV10-2 with TRBJ1-1; TRBD1 is a possible D gene (6 bases). Germline-derived CDR1 and CDR2 are WSHSY and SAAADI. Trimming removed 6 bases at V and 4 bases at J, with 12 bases between. This CDR3 spans 13 amino acids. The CDR3 sequence is CASREGGSTEAFF. The CDR3 nucleotides read TGCGCCAGCAGGGAGGGGGGGAGCACTGAAGCTTTCTTT.

This clone was seen a few times. The rearrangement uses TRBV5-1 and TRBJ1-2; D perhaps matches TRBD1 (5 bases). The germline V gene encodes CDR1 SGHRS and CDR2 YFSETQ. The CDR3 runs to 12 residues. Deletions cut 4 bases from V and 8 bases from J, with 12 bases between. The CDR3 DNA is TGCGCCAGCAGCCCTCTAGGGGCCGGCTACACCTTC. Protein product: CASSPLGAGYTF. The full variable domain, completed using reference TRBV5-1 and TRBJ1-2, is KAGVTQTPRYLIKTRGQQVTLSCSPISGHRSVSWYQQTPGQGLQFLFEYFSETQRNKGNFPGRFSGRQFSNSRSEMNVSTLELGDSALYLCASSPLGAGYTFGSGTRLTVV.

The V and J genes are TRBV4-1 and TRBJ2-2, with D maybe TRBD1 (5 bases). CDR1 and CDR2 from the germline V gene are MGHRA and YSYEKL. This CDR3 is built from 15 residues. The V and J ends lost 4 bases and 7 bases respectively, with 16 bases between them. CDR3 in DNA: TGCGCCAGCAGCCTGAGTGGGGCATTGAACGGGGAGCTGTTTTTT. It is translated as CASSLSGALNGELFF.

This chain connects TRBV6-5 to TRBJ2-7; D might be TRBD1 (5 bases). V shed 4 bases and J shed 3 bases, with 19 bases lying between them. Germline CDR1 is MNHEY and CDR2 is SVGAGI. The CDR3 sequence is 16 residues long. This CDR3 is CASSSLLRQRVYEQYF. CDR3 DNA: TGTGCCAGCAGTTCCCTCCTGAGACAGCGAGTCTACGAGCAGTACTTC.

This chain connects TRBV7-3 to TRBJ2-5; 7 nucleotides line up with TRBD2. The CDR3 runs to 14 residues. Germline V lookup: CDR1 SGHTA, CDR2 FQGTGA. V was pared by 5 bases and J by 1 base, with 4 bases of the junction left unmatched. CDR3 residues: CASSPGGFQETQYF. CDR3 coding DNA: TGTGCCAGCAGCCCCGGGGGGTTCCAAGAGACCCAGTACTTC.

The chain links TRBV4-1 to TRBJ2-5, with a weak D call TRBD2 (6 bases). The ends were cut back, 1 base at V and 7 bases at J, with 13 bases in the middle. The CDR3 totals 14 residues. Germline V gives CDR1 MGHRA, CDR2 YSYEKL. The CDR3 sequence: CASSQGIGEATQYF. CDR3 nucleotides: TGCGCCAGCAGCCAAGGTATAGGGGAGGCGACCCAGTACTTC.

V gene TRBV19 combines with J gene TRBJ1-5; 7 bases are shared with TRBD1. V shed 7 bases, J shed 0 bases, and the junction held 9 bases outside the gene matches. This CDR3 region has 16 residues. CDR1 is LNHDA and CDR2 is SQIVND in the germline V gene (reference sequence). Here the CDR3 DNA reads TGTGCCAGTAAATTGACAGGGACGAGTAGCAATCAGCCCCAGCATTTT. It is translated as CASKLTGTSSNQPQHF.

The table lists this clone with a few counts. The chain employs TRBV25-1 and TRBJ2-7; 7 nucleotides line up with TRBD1. CDR1 is MGHDK and CDR2 is SYGVNS in the germline V gene. The ends lost 2 bases at V and 4 bases at J; junction bases unmatched: 5. This CDR3 region has 14 residues. The CDR3 DNA sequence: TGTGCCAGCAGTGAAGACAGGGTGAGGTACGAGCAGTACTTC. It translates to CASSEDRVRYEQYF.

Worth noting for this clone: The same CDR3 is also encoded by other DNA sequences in this sample. The chain recombines TRBV5-1 with TRBJ1-4, with 7 bases that match TRBD1. The germline CDR1 and CDR2 sequences are SGHRS and YFSETQ. V lost 0 bases to trimming and J lost 5 bases; unmatched junction nucleotides: 4. The CDR3 extends over 15 amino acids. CDR3 sequence reads: CASSLGGQTNEKLFF. As DNA, the CDR3 is TGCGCCAGCAGCTTGGGGGGACAGACAAATGAAAAACTGTTTTTT.